The sample holds many counts of the clone carrying this TCR beta chain. The antigen remains undetermined. Template switching added a universal primer site, and cDNA bore unique molecular identifiers. Using its own MiXCR run on the 5' RACE reads, TCRdb lists one record per CDR3 protein. The sample has approximately 690,000 distinct CDR3 sequences; around 6% are singletons. This specimen belongs to a study of identical twins. Regarding the study as a whole: Potential partial confounding of zero-insertion analyses by invariant MAIT and iNKT cells was noted. Surplus twin overlap in beta out-of-frame sequences was less pronounced.

V was cut by 5 bases and J by 0 bases, with 5 bases left in between. Germline assignment: CDR1 MNHNS and CDR2 SASEGT. The CDR3 loop spans 14 amino acids. This TCR was sampled from a man between 18 and 29 years old in good health. J is TRBJ2-6 and V is TRBV6-1; D is uncertain. Sample: naive T cells sorted from blood. The CDR3 bases are TGTGCCAGCAGTCGGAGCTCTGGGGCCAACGTCCTGACTTTC. Translated, it gives CASSRSSGANVLTF.